The 12 T cell receptor beta chains below were found in one sample sequenced in a study of T cell repertoires in cytomegalovirus infection (dated by TCRdb to between 2018 and 2021). The sequencer listed for this sample is Illumina HiSeq 1500. The public reads were reprocessed in TCRdb via fastp at Q25 and MiXCR, keeping in-frame beta chains. Every CDR3 protein is listed once, alongside the most common genes and DNA of its rows. Recorded for this sample are about 480,000 distinct CDR3 sequences; roughly a third of them occurred a single time. The biggest ten clones account for roughly 17% of the sample. This sample's treatment or condition label indicates: in vitro stimulation with specific CMV peptide epitopes to enrich CMV-specific T cells. For these receptors, no antigen is known. This material consisted of cultured PBMCs, taken from culture after CMV antigen stimulation. These receptor sequences come from a human donor in good health (CMV status not recorded). Some clones in this sample may be carry-over from other donors' samples.

Many counts were recorded for this clonotype. This chain links TRBV7-2 with TRBJ1-2, with D tentatively TRBD1 (6 bases). This CDR3 comprises 15 residues. Germline V gives CDR1 SGHTA, CDR2 FQGNSA. V lost 5 bases and J 2 bases, leaving 15 bases between the germline ends. The CDR3 reads CASSQQGIPNYGYTF. The CDR3 DNA follows: TGTGCCAGCAGCCAACAGGGAATACCCAACTATGGCTACACCTTC.

The CDR3 DNA reads TGTGCCAGCAGTGTACGACAGGGGGCGAGCACCCTTTCCAAAAACATTCAGTACTTC. It specifies CASSVRQGASTLSKNIQYF. The rearrangement links TRBV12-3 or TRBV12-4 to TRBJ2-4, with 10 bases identical to TRBD1. The CDR3 has 19 amino acids. V gave up 5 bases and J gave up 2 bases; unmatched junction bases: 15.

This clonotype was detected ten times or more. The chain employs TRBV7-2 and TRBJ2-1; D may be TRBD1 or TRBD2 (6 bases each). The CDR3 runs 13 residues. In germline, CDR1 is SGHTA, CDR2 FQGNSA. Deletions cut 2 bases from V and 9 bases from J, with 11 bases between. The CDR3 spells CASSLNGGGEQFF. For the CDR3, the DNA is TGTGCCAGCAGCTTAAATGGAGGGGGTGAGCAGTTCTTC. The full variable domain, with the rest looked up from reference TRBV7-2 and TRBJ2-1, is GAGVSQSPSNKVTEKGKDVELRCDPISGHTALYWYRQSLGQGLEFLIYFQGNSAPDKSGLPSDRFSAERTGGSVSTLTIQRTQQEDSAVYLCASSLNGGGEQFFGPGTRLTVL.

The chain recombines TRBV7-6 with TRBJ1-2; D perhaps matches TRBD1 (6 bases). V shed 5 bases and J shed 4 bases, with 11 bases lying between them. CDR3 length: 13 residues. Germline-derived CDR1 and CDR2 are SGHVS and FNYEAQ. This CDR3 is CASSQDSAYGYTF. The CDR3 DNA reads as TGTGCCAGCAGCCAGGACAGCGCCTATGGCTACACCTTC.

The chain links TRBV5-6 to TRBJ2-4; weak D call: TRBD2 (6 bases). Germline CDR1 and CDR2: SGHDT and YYEEEE. V lost 0 bases to trimming and J lost 15 bases, with 16 bases between them. CDR3 length: 13 amino acids. CDR3: CASSLDGTSDRYF. The CDR3 DNA is TGTGCCAGCAGCTTGGATGGGACTTCGGACCGGTACTTC.

This clonotype appeared a few times. The chain recombines TRBV5-5 with TRBJ2-3; D not certain. In germline, CDR1 is SGHKS, CDR2 YYEKEE (reference sequence). This CDR3 spans 14 amino acids. Deletions cut 4 bases from V and 1 base from J, with 10 bases between. CDR3 bases: TGTGCCAGCAGCACCGTGGACGGCACAGATACGCAGTATTTT. Protein sequence: CASSTVDGTDTQYF.

The J gene is TRBJ1-4, the V gene TRBV7-6, with D tentatively TRBD1 (5 bases). The CDR3 totals 18 residues. Germline V gene lookup returns CDR1 SGHVS and CDR2 FNYEAQ. V lost 5 bases and J lost 3, with 22 bases in between. This CDR3 is CASSLSRALTQANEKLFF. The CDR3 nucleotides are TGTGCCAGCAGCCTCAGTCGAGCTCTGACACAGGCTAATGAAAAACTGTTTTTT.

This clonotype is a singleton in its sample. This chain uses TRBV4-1 with TRBJ2-6; 16 bases fit TRBD2. Germline V CDR1 and CDR2: MGHRA, YSYEKL. The V and J ends lost 2 bases and 3 bases, in that order; junction bases with no gene match: 7. This CDR3 comprises 20 residues. Here the CDR3 reads CASSQPGLAGGPDGANVLTF. In nucleotides, the CDR3 is TGCGCCAGCAGCCAACCGGGACTAGCGGGAGGGCCAGATGGGGCCAACGTCCTGACTTTC.

This clonotype has a handful of counts. The DNA for the CDR3 is TGTGCCTCCGGGGACCTTACCTACGAGCAGTACTTC. Encoded protein: CASGDLTYEQYF. The chain employs TRBV10-3 and TRBJ2-7, with D perhaps matching TRBD1 or TRBD2 (5 bases each). The germline gives CDR1 ENHRY, CDR2 SYGVKD. The CDR3 covers 12 residues. V was cut by 11 bases and J by 2 bases, with 13 bases left in between.

This clonotype was seen a single time. The V call is TRBV5-1, the J call TRBJ2-1, with TRBD1 matching 10 bases. The CDR3 contains 16 residues. Losses at the gene ends were 1 base for V and 6 bases for J; bases not matched to a gene: 7. Germline V lookup: CDR1 SGHRS, CDR2 YFSETQ. The CDR3 here is CASSLSRTGGSNEQFF. Written as DNA, the CDR3 is TGCGCCAGCAGCTTGTCTCGGACAGGGGGAAGCAATGAGCAGTTCTTC.

The chain uses TRBV19 and TRBJ2-1, with 13 bases that match TRBD2. Germline CDR1 is LNHDA and CDR2 is SQIVND (reference sequence). The CDR3 is 14 amino acids. The trim removed 11 bases at V and 8 bases at J, leaving 9 bases unmatched. CDR3 protein: CASSGLAGSDEQFF. The CDR3 region has the DNA TGTGCCTCCTCGGGACTAGCGGGAAGTGATGAGCAGTTCTTC.

The chain employs TRBV25-1 and TRBJ2-7; D is ambiguous. Trimming took off 4 bases at V and 0 bases at J, with 13 bases between the two ends. The CDR3 runs 15 residues. The V gene's germline CDR1 is MGHDK and CDR2 SYGVNS. The CDR3 nucleotides read TGTGCCAGCAGTGGAGTAGGAGACCTCTCCTACGAGCAGTACTTC. Protein product: CASSGVGDLSYEQYF.